These 2 T cell receptor beta chains were all obtained from the same sample, sequenced in a study of blood T cell repertoires in COVID-19. Here immunoSEQ multiplex PCR was the method, and the copy in TCRdb shows in-frame clones only, minus some. The data show about 39,000 clones, 80% to 90% seen once. The sample comprised peripheral blood. All receptors derive from a man between 45 and 60 years old with active or convalescent COVID-19.

The chain is built from TRBV7-2 and TRBJ1-6, with TRBD1 identical over 8 bases. This CDR3 spans 16 amino acids. V lost 5 bases to trimming and J lost 2 bases; unmatched junction nucleotides: 5. The germline V gene has CDR1 SGHTA and CDR2 FQGNSA. This CDR3 is CASSQQGAPYNSPLHF. The DNA for the CDR3 is TGTGCCAGCAGCCAGCAGGGGGCTCCCTATAATTCACCCCTCCACTTT.

This chain joins TRBV4-1 and TRBJ2-2; 9 positions match TRBD2. The CDR3 extends over 18 amino acids. Germline CDR1 MGHRA, CDR2 YSYEKL. V shed 1 base, J shed 2 bases, and the junction held 8 bases outside the gene matches. The CDR3 coding sequence is TGCGCCAGCAGCCAAGGGGGGCTAGCGGGGACTAACACCGGGGAGCTGTTTTTT. This sequence encodes CASSQGGLAGTNTGELFF.